The clone carrying this T cell receptor beta chain was picked up a small number of times. Its antigen is as yet unknown. The repertoire was sequenced with immunoSEQ multiplex PCR; TCRdb's copy has only in-frame clones and lacks some. This table has some 250,000 clones, roughly 84% appearing once. This record comes from a study of Tregs in tolerant kidney transplant recipients. The CDR3 runs 13 residues. J gave up 8 bases and V 4 bases, and 5 bases lay outside the gene matches. Germline CDR1 and CDR2: SGHRS and YFSETQ. Points from the study as a whole: Expanding Tregs on activated donor B cells appeared to best identify donor-specific TCRbeta clones.

The chain uses TRBV5-1 and TRBJ2-1; TRBD1 agrees at 8 bases. Material: CD4+ T cells from blood. This TCR was recovered from a human donor in good health. CDR3 in amino acids: CASSGQGFDEQFF. The CDR3 nucleotides read TGCGCCAGCAGCGGACAGGGTTTCGATGAGCAGTTCTTC.